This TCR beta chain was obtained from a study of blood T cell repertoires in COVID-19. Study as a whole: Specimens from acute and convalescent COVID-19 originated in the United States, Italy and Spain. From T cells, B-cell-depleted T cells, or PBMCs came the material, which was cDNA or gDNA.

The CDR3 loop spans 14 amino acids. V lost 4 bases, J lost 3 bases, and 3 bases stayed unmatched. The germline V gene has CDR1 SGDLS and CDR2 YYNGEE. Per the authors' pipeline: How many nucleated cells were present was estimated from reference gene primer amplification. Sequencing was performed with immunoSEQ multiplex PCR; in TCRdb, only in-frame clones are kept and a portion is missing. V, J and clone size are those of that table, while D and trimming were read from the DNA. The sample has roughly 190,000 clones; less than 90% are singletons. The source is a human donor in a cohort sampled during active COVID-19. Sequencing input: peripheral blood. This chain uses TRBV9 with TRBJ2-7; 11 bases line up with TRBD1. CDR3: CASSTGTGGYEQYF. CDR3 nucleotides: TGTGCCAGCAGCACAGGGACAGGGGGCTACGAGCAGTACTTC.